A selection of T cell receptor beta chains follows, all from one sample in a study of cytomegalovirus exposure and HLA in healthy donors. TCRdb's copy holds only in-frame clones and misses some; the assay was immunoSEQ multiplex PCR. The table shows some 100,000 clones, with 60% to 85% occurring only once. Sequencing input: PBMCs. The receptors originated from a man aged 50-60 years in good health and CMV-seropositive. CDR3s include the opening cysteine and the closing phenylalanine or tryptophan. A D gene is named only where the DNA matches it firmly. Rows may omit the clone size; those that give it use once, few, many or a size class.

V,length,J,D,size,DNA,CDR3
TRBV4-1,18,TRBJ2-5,TRBD2,.,TGCGCCAGCAGCCAAGAAAGGGCTAGCGGGGGATACCAAGAGACCCAGTACTTC,CASSQERASGGYQETQYF
TRBV6-5,15,TRBJ2-7,TRBD1,.,TGTGCCAGCCAACCCTCCCAGGGGGCGTCGGTTGAGCAGTACTTC,CASQPSQGASVEQYF
TRBV30,12,TRBJ1-1,TRBD1,few,TGTGCCTGGGGGAACAGGGGTAGCGAAGCTTTCTTT,CAWGNRGSEAFF
TRBV18,14,TRBJ1-5,TRBD1,.,TGTGCCAGCTCCTTCGACAGGGACAATCAGCCCCAGCATTTT,CASSFDRDNQPQHF
TRBV19,15,TRBJ2-3,TRBD2,.,TGTGCCAGTAGTACCCGGGGGGAGAGCACAGATACGCAGTATTTT,CASSTRGESTDTQYF
TRBV5-1,14,TRBJ1-1,.,.,TGCGCCAGCAGCTTGACAGATGTGAACACTGAAGCTTTCTTT,CASSLTDVNTEAFF
TRBV7-2,13,TRBJ1-2,.,.,TGTGCCAGCAGCTTGGTCGGGGGGATTGGCTACACCTTC,CASSLVGGIGYTF
TRBV6-6,14,TRBJ2-1,.,few,TGTGCCAGCAGTGGGGAAGGGGCTTACAATGAGCAGTTCTTC,CASSGEGAYNEQFF
TRBV5-1,15,TRBJ2-3,.,.,TGCGCCAGCAGCTTTACGGGGGGCCAGGGAGATACGCAGTATTTT,CASSFTGGQGDTQYF
TRBV30,12,TRBJ2-1,.,.,TGTGCCTGGAGCATCTATTACAATGAGCAGTTCTTC,CAWSIYYNEQFF
TRBV7-2,15,TRBJ1-2,.,few,TGTGCCAGCAGCTTAGTTGCAGGGGAGACCTATGGCTACACCTTC,CASSLVAGETYGYTF
TRBV7-2,15,TRBJ1-3,.,.,TGTGCCAGCAGCTCCGACAGCACCTCTGGAAACACCATATATTTT,CASSSDSTSGNTIYF
TRBV30,15,TRBJ2-7,TRBD2,.,TGTGCCTGGAGCCCGCGACTAGCAGGCTCCTACGAGCAGTACTTC,CAWSPRLAGSYEQYF
TRBV10-2,15,TRBJ2-7,TRBD2,.,TGCGCCAGCTCTAGAGAGCGGGGGGGATCCTACGAGCAGTACTTC,CASSRERGGSYEQYF
TRBV14,16,TRBJ2-3,TRBD1,.,TGTGCCAGCAGCCAAGGGACAGGGGGTCGAACAGATACGCAGTATTTT,CASSQGTGGRTDTQYF
TRBV5-1,15,TRBJ2-7,.,.,TGCGCCAGCAGCTTGCAGGCAGGGGCCTACTACGAGCAGTACTTC,CASSLQAGAYYEQYF
TRBV19,14,TRBJ2-7,TRBD1,.,TGTGCCAGTAGTTTATCAGACAGGGCCGGCGAGCAGTACTTC,CASSLSDRAGEQYF
TRBV27,18,TRBJ2-3,.,.,TGTGCCAGCAGTTTATCCCCGGGGGTAGCGCCTAGCACAGATACGCAGTATTTT,CASSLSPGVAPSTDTQYF
TRBV10-3,13,TRBJ1-2,.,.,TGTGCCATCAGACAGATTTCCAACTATGGCTACACCTTC,CAIRQISNYGYTF
TRBV6-1,15,TRBJ1-6,TRBD1,.,TGTGCCAGCAGTGCGGGACAGACATATAATTCACCCCTCCACTTT,CASSAGQTYNSPLHF
TRBV5-1,16,TRBJ2-3,.,.,TGCGCCAGCAGCGACCGGACGGGGTGGAGCACAGATACGCAGTATTTT,CASSDRTGWSTDTQYF
TRBV2,13,TRBJ2-2,TRBD1,.,TGTGCCAGCGGGGACAGGGCGGCCGGGGAGCTGTTTTTT,CASGDRAAGELFF
TRBV6-5,14,TRBJ1-2,.,.,TGTGCCAGCAGTGCTATAACAGGGTCCTATGGCTACACCTTC,CASSAITGSYGYTF
TRBV9,16,TRBJ2-7,TRBD2,.,TGTGCCAGCAGCGTCACCGGACTAGCGGGAGTTAACGAGCAGTACTTC,CASSVTGLAGVNEQYF
TRBV5-1,14,TRBJ2-7,TRBD2,few,TGCGCCAGCAGCTTATGGCGGGGGGTAGGGGAGCAGTACTTC,CASSLWRGVGEQYF
TRBV5-8,16,TRBJ1-2,TRBD1,.,TGTGCCAGCAGCCCCCGATGGCGACAGGGGGACTATGGCTACACCTTC,CASSPRWRQGDYGYTF
TRBV9,15,TRBJ2-7,TRBD1,.,TGTGCCAGCAGCGCCGGACAGGGCGAGAGCTACGAGCAGTACTTC,CASSAGQGESYEQYF
TRBV7-9,15,TRBJ2-6,TRBD1,few,TGTGCCAGCAGCTTAACAGGGGCCGGGGCCAACGTCCTGACTTTC,CASSLTGAGANVLTF
TRBV7-2,15,TRBJ2-5,TRBD1,.,TGTGCCAGCAGCTTAACGACAGGGACGGAAGAGACCCAGTACTTC,CASSLTTGTEETQYF
TRBV19,14,TRBJ1-1,.,.,TGTGCCAGTAGTATGGCCCCAGGGGACACTGAAGCTTTCTTT,CASSMAPGDTEAFF
TRBV19,15,TRBJ2-3,.,.,TGTGCCAGTAGTACGAGACAGTCTTTAGGGGATACGCAGTATTTT,CASSTRQSLGDTQYF
TRBV4-3,16,TRBJ1-6,.,.,TGCGCCAGCAGCCAACAGGTCCTAGCAGGAAATTCACCCCTCCACTTT,CASSQQVLAGNSPLHF
TRBV7-2,14,TRBJ2-7,.,.,TGTGCCAGCAGCTTAGGACAGATCGGCTACGAGCAGTACTTC,CASSLGQIGYEQYF
TRBV6-1,14,TRBJ1-1,.,.,TGTGCCAGCAGTGAAGCGCGGGGGGGCACTGAAGCTTTCTTT,CASSEARGGTEAFF
TRBV7-9,16,TRBJ2-7,TRBD2,.,TGTGCCAGCAGTGAGAATAGACTAGCGGGGAACTACGAGCAGTACTTC,CASSENRLAGNYEQYF
TRBV11-2,14,TRBJ1-4,.,.,TGTGCCAGCAGCCACGGACAGTTTAATGAAAAACTGTTTTTT,CASSHGQFNEKLFF
TRBV30,15,TRBJ1-6,TRBD1,.,TGTGCCGGGAAGGCAGGGGGGACCAATAATTCCCCCCTCCACTTT,CAGKAGGTNNSPLHF
TRBV5-1,16,TRBJ2-5,.,.,TGCGCCAGCAGATTCACCTCTGGCGGGGTTAGGGAGACCCAGTACTTC,CASRFTSGGVRETQYF
TRBV28,15,TRBJ1-2,TRBD1,.,TGTGCCAGCAGTCCCGAGAGGGACAGGCCTTATGGCTACACCTTC,CASSPERDRPYGYTF
TRBV5-1,12,TRBJ1-2,.,.,TGCGCCAGCAGCTTCGAGGGTTATGGCTACACCTTC,CASSFEGYGYTF
TRBV19,15,TRBJ1-5,TRBD1,.,TGTGCCAGTAGTACCCGACAGGGGGCGGTTCAGCCCCAGCATTTT,CASSTRQGAVQPQHF
TRBV5-4,18,TRBJ1-1,.,once,TGTGCCAGCAGCCCTGGAAGGGGGTCAGGAGGCGTGAACACTGAAGCTTTCTTT,CASSPGRGSGGVNTEAFF
TRBV29-1,12,TRBJ2-5,.,.,TGCAGCGTTGAAGAGGCCGGAGGGACCCAGTACTTC,CSVEEAGGTQYF
TRBV4-1,17,TRBJ2-3,TRBD2,.,TGCGCCAGCAGCCAATCACCGGGACTAGCGGACAGGGATACGCAGTATTTT,CASSQSPGLADRDTQYF
TRBV28,14,TRBJ1-1,TRBD1,.,TGTGCCAGCAGTTACCCGACAGGGACATCTGAAGCTTTCTTT,CASSYPTGTSEAFF
TRBV18,15,TRBJ2-2,.,.,TGTGCCAGCTCACCACGACAGGTCGACACCGGGGAGCTGTTTTTT,CASSPRQVDTGELFF
TRBV5-1,14,TRBJ1-4,TRBD1,.,TGCGCCAGCATCCAGACAGGGGGCCATGAAAAACTGTTTTTT,CASIQTGGHEKLFF
TRBV2,14,TRBJ1-6,.,few,TGTGCCAGCGGCAACAGGCAAACCAGAGCACCCCTCCACTTT,CASGNRQTRAPLHF
TRBV4-1,15,TRBJ2-4,TRBD1,.,TGCGCCAGCAGCCAAGAGGGCAGGGGGCTGAACATCCAGTACTTC,CASSQEGRGLNIQYF
TRBV29-1,10,TRBJ2-5,.,.,TGCAGCGGAGGTGGGGAGACCCAGTACTTC,CSGGGETQYF
TRBV5-1,13,TRBJ2-7,.,.,TGCGCCAGCAGCTGGACGGGGAATTACGAGCAGTACTTC,CASSWTGNYEQYF
TRBV19,13,TRBJ1-1,.,few,TGTGCCAGTAGTCAATATGTCGGCACTGAAGCTTTCTTT,CASSQYVGTEAFF
TRBV19,15,TRBJ2-1,TRBD1,.,TGTGCCAGTAGTATAGCCCCGGACAGGATAAATGAGCAGTTCTTC,CASSIAPDRINEQFF
TRBV7-9,17,TRBJ2-1,TRBD2,.,TGTGCCAGCAGCACGAACGCGGGACTAGCGATAAGCGATGAGCAGTTCTTC,CASSTNAGLAISDEQFF
TRBV30,13,TRBJ2-3,.,.,TGTGCCTGGAGTCCAGGGTTGCAAGATACGCAGTATTTT,CAWSPGLQDTQYF
TRBV7-8,16,TRBJ1-1,TRBD1,.,TGTGCCAGCAGCTTGCGGCCACAGGGGGCGCGCACTGAAGCTTTCTTT,CASSLRPQGARTEAFF
TRBV7-8,12,TRBJ2-5,TRBD1,.,TGTGCCAGCAGCCCAGGGGGAAAGACCCAGTACTTC,CASSPGGKTQYF
TRBV7-9,14,TRBJ2-7,TRBD1,.,TGTGCCAGCAGCCCCGGACAGGGCGGTTACGAGCAGTACTTC,CASSPGQGGYEQYF
TRBV4-2,17,TRBJ2-3,TRBD2,.,TGTGCCAGCAGCCTAGCGCCGGCTAGCGGGGGCACAGATACGCAGTATTTT,CASSLAPASGGTDTQYF